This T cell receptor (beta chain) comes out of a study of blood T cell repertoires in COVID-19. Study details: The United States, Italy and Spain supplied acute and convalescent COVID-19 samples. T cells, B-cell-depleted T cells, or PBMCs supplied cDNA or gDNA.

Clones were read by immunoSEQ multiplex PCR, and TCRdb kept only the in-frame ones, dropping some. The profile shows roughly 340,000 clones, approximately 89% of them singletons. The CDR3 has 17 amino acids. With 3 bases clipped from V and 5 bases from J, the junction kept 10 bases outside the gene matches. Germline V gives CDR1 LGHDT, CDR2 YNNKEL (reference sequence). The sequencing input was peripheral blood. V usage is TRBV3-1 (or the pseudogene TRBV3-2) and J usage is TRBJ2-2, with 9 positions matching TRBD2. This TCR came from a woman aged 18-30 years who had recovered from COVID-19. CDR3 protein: CASSQRRFSGSTGELFF. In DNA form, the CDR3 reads TGTGCCAGCAGCCAGCGCCGGTTTAGCGGGAGTACCGGGGAGCTGTTTTTT.